Each of the 22 T cell receptor beta chains below was sequenced from the same sample in a study of PD-1 blockade in classical Hodgkin lymphoma (dated by TCRdb to 2018 to 2021). The method was the immunoSEQ multiplex PCR assay. TCRdb retrieved this table from immuneACCESS and kept in-frame rearrangements only. Not all clones are present; in checked studies, unresolved V genes account for under half, and no reason is known for the remainder. Within this sample are 100,000 or so clones, with 90% of them counted one time only. In total, the top ten clones hold 2.5% to 3.5% of the sample. This sample's time point label indicates: cycle 4 day 1 (C4D1), after five to seven weeks of nivolumab. All trial patients had relapsed after autologous stem cell transplantation, with cohorts A, B and C differing in prior brentuximab vedotin exposure. Sample: peripheral blood mononuclear cells (PBMCs), taken before the fourth cycle of nivolumab. The receptors originated from a human donor with classical Hodgkin lymphoma.

This chain connects TRBV19 to TRBJ2-2, with D unresolved. V was pared by 5 bases and J by 6 bases, with 7 bases between. Germline lookup yields CDR1 LNHDA and CDR2 SQIVND (reference sequence). The CDR3 is 12 residues long. CDR3 loop: CASSRLSGELFF. The CDR3 bases are TGTGCCAGTAGTCGCTTGTCCGGGGAGCTGTTTTTT.

V is TRBV27 and J is TRBJ1-5; 8 bases map to TRBD1. The ends lost 9 bases at V and 1 base at J; junction bases unmatched: 20. There are 19 residues in the CDR3. The V gene's germline CDR1 is MNHEY and CDR2 SMNVEV (reference sequence). The DNA for the CDR3 is TGTGCCAGTTGGACAGGGCCTCCTCCTAATCTGGGCAGCAATCAGCCCCAGCATTTT. The encoded protein is CASWTGPPPNLGSNQPQHF.

The gene calls are TRBV7-9 and TRBJ1-5, with D perhaps TRBD1 (5 bases). This CDR3 is built from 16 residues. From germline, CDR1 is SEHNR and CDR2 FQNEAQ (reference sequence). Between the trimmed V and J ends, which lost 3 bases and 4 bases, there was a span of 16 bases. The CDR3 DNA reads TGTGCCAGCAGCTTTGATTTCGACAGCCGTAATCAGCCCCAGCATTTT. This translates into CASSFDFDSRNQPQHF.

V usage is TRBV5-1 and J usage is TRBJ1-1, with D possibly TRBD1 on 5 matching bases. From germline, CDR1 is SGHRS and CDR2 YFSETQ. The CDR3 loop spans 17 amino acids. V dropped 0 bases and J dropped 3 bases, with 18 bases sitting between them. The CDR3 is CASSLVLGGGIDTEAFF. The CDR3, as DNA: TGCGCCAGCAGCTTGGTGCTGGGGGGGGGAATAGACACTGAAGCTTTCTTT.

The chain carries TRBV4-1 and TRBJ2-5; TRBD1 matches at 9 bases. Germline V lookup: CDR1 MGHRA, CDR2 YSYEKL. The CDR3 sequence is 15 residues long. With 0 bases clipped from V and 5 bases from J, the junction kept 4 bases outside the gene matches. The CDR3 nucleotides read TGCGCCAGCAGCCAAGATGGGACAGGGAAGGAGACCCAGTACTTC. Translating it yields CASSQDGTGKETQYF.

V is TRBV7-2 and J is TRBJ2-5, with D maybe TRBD1 (5 bases). This CDR3 comprises 14 residues. Trimming cost V 1 base and J 4 bases, with 10 bases left between them. Germline assignment: CDR1 SGHTA and CDR2 FQGNSA. The CDR3 region is CASSLVSQGETQYF. In nucleotides, the CDR3 is TGTGCCAGCAGCTTAGTATCCCAGGGAGAGACCCAGTACTTC. The variable domain in full, completed from reference TRBV7-2 and TRBJ2-5, reads GAGVSQSPSNKVTEKGKDVELRCDPISGHTALYWYRQSLGQGLEFLIYFQGNSAPDKSGLPSDRFSAERTGGSVSTLTIQRTQQEDSAVYLCASSLVSQGETQYFGPGTRLLVL.

This clone was counted only a few times. This rearrangement joins TRBV2 to TRBJ2-7, with D perhaps given as TRBD1 or TRBD2 (5 bases each). This CDR3 has 16 amino acids. Per germline, CDR1 SNHLY and CDR2 FYNNEI. V lost 2 bases, J lost 5 bases, and 19 bases lay in between. The CDR3 nucleotides read TGTGCCAGCAGTGAACGTCGCGGCAGGGAGTACCACGAGCAGTACTTC. Translation: CASSERRGREYHEQYF.

The chain carries TRBV6-1 and TRBJ1-2, with no clear D. Between the trimmed V and J ends, which lost 5 bases and 2 bases, there was a span of 12 bases. Germline V gives CDR1 MNHNS, CDR2 SASEGT. The CDR3 contains 14 residues. The CDR3 DNA follows: TGTGCCAGCAGTCTTGACGTACGGAACTATGGCTACACCTTC. Amino acids: CASSLDVRNYGYTF.

The rearrangement joins TRBV5-6 to TRBJ2-7; D is perhaps TRBD1 (6 bases). CDR3 length: 16 amino acids. Germline CDR1 SGHDT, CDR2 YYEEEE. Deletions cut 2 bases from V and 3 bases from J, with 18 bases between. The CDR3 sequence: CASSFYIGTHIYEQYF. CDR3 DNA: TGTGCCAGCAGCTTTTATATAGGGACACACATCTACGAGCAGTACTTC.

This clone was observed a single time. J is TRBJ2-1 and V is TRBV11-3, with 9 bases lining up with TRBD2. Germline V lookup: CDR1 SGHNT, CDR2 YENEEA. This CDR3 spans 15 amino acids. Losses at the gene ends were 5 bases for V and 8 bases for J; bases not matched to a gene: 10. The CDR3 protein is CASSPGLARGHEQFF. The CDR3 region has the DNA TGTGCCAGCAGCCCGGGACTAGCCCGTGGCCATGAGCAGTTCTTC.

This chain links TRBV9 with TRBJ1-1; D call uncertain. The germline V and J ends were trimmed by 0 bases and 6 bases, with 12 bases remaining between them. The CDR3 length is 14 residues. The germline V gene has CDR1 SGDLS and CDR2 YYNGEE. The CDR3 is CASSVDSLFAEAFF. The CDR3 region has the DNA TGTGCCAGCAGCGTAGACAGTCTGTTCGCTGAAGCTTTCTTT. Supplemented by reference TRBV9 and TRBJ1-1, the full variable domain reads DSGVTQTPKHLITATGQRVTLRCSPRSGDLSVYWYQQSLDQGLQFLIQYYNGEERAKGNILERFSAQQFPDLHSELNLSSLELGDSALYFCASSVDSLFAEAFFGQGTRLTVV.

This chain uses TRBV11-3 with TRBJ2-7, with 10 bases that match TRBD1. Germline V lookup: CDR1 SGHNT, CDR2 YENEEA. V dropped 0 bases and J dropped 2; count of bases not matched to a gene: 1. This CDR3 spans 15 amino acids. The CDR3 DNA reads as TGTGCCAGCAGCTTAGACGGGACAGGGGCCTACGAGCAGTACTTC. This translates into CASSLDGTGAYEQYF.

The genes are TRBV19 and TRBJ2-1; no clear D gene. The CDR3 is 20 amino acids. Looked up from germline, CDR1 is LNHDA and CDR2 is SQIVND (reference sequence). V was clipped by 5 bases and J by 6 bases, with 32 bases between them. The CDR3 loop is CASSRQSLGQFSEISNEQFF. The CDR3 nucleotides read TGTGCCAGTAGTCGGCAGAGCCTAGGGCAATTTTCAGAAATATCCAATGAGCAGTTCTTC.

The count of this clone is one. The V gene is TRBV9, the J gene TRBJ1-1; the D is unclear. From germline, CDR1 is SGDLS and CDR2 YYNGEE. The CDR3 contains 12 residues. The germline V and J ends were trimmed by 7 bases and 4 bases, with 11 bases remaining between them. The CDR3 DNA reads TGTGCCAGCGCACAGCCGGGCACTGAAGCTTTCTTT. Protein sequence: CASAQPGTEAFF.

The chain joins TRBV2 to TRBJ2-1; 13 nucleotides match TRBD2. CDR3 length: 15 residues. V lost 1 base, J lost 6 bases, and 0 bases stayed unmatched. Germline V gives CDR1 SNHLY, CDR2 FYNNEI. CDR3 nucleotide sequence: TGTGCCAGCAGTGAAGGACTAGCGGGGGGCAATGAGCAGTTCTTC. This gives the protein CASSEGLAGGNEQFF.

J is TRBJ1-1 and V is TRBV6-5; 9 bases line up with TRBD1. CDR3 length: 14 amino acids. Unmatched junction bases numbered 3, after V lost 6 bases and J lost 1 base. CDR1 is MNHEY, CDR2 SVGAGI, per germline. CDR3 sequence reads: CASSLQGANTEAFF. The CDR3 region has the DNA TGTGCCAGCAGCCTACAGGGGGCGAACACTGAAGCTTTCTTT.

This clone was counted a few times. V usage is TRBV19 and J usage is TRBJ1-1, with TRBD1 as a possible D gene (5 bases). Trimming shortened V by 9 bases and J by 1 base, and 12 bases separated the two germline ends. CDR1 is LNHDA, CDR2 SQIVND, per germline (reference sequence). This CDR3 region has 13 residues. CDR3 sequence: CASYRGPNTEAFF. The DNA for the CDR3 is TGTGCCAGCTACCGGGGCCCGAACACTGAAGCTTTCTTT.

As concerns this clone: The junction does not match germline at one end; this may be a read error. The V and J genes are TRBV7-9 and TRBJ1-6; no firm D call. This CDR3 has 13 residues. The germline gives CDR1 SEHNR, CDR2 FQNEAQ (reference sequence). The CDR3: CASSLAGLDTWSF. CDR3 in DNA: TGTGCCAGCAGCTTAGCAGGCCTTGACACCTGGAGCTTT.

The chain employs TRBV5-6 and TRBJ2-7; 8 bases line up with TRBD1. The V segment lost 4 bases and the J segment 4 bases; nucleotides outside the gene matches: 10. The germline V gene encodes CDR1 SGHDT and CDR2 YYEEEE. The CDR3 loop spans 15 amino acids. CDR3 sequence (DNA): TGTGCCAGCAGCCTACACCGGGACAGGCCATACGAGCAGTACTTC. It yields the protein CASSLHRDRPYEQYF.

The chain employs TRBV2 and TRBJ2-7; no clear D. The CDR3 loop spans 15 amino acids. Trimming removed 8 bases from V and 4 bases from J, with 21 bases in between. Germline-derived CDR1 and CDR2 are SNHLY and FYNNEI. The CDR3 nucleotides are TGTGCCAGCTACTCCATTCTCGAACTTAGGTACGAGCAGTACTTC. It yields the protein CASYSILELRYEQYF. The variable domain in full, completed from reference TRBV2 and TRBJ2-7, reads EPEVTQTPSHQVTQMGQEVILRCVPISNHLYFYWYRQILGQKVEFLVSFYNNEISEKSEIFDDQFSVERPDGSNFTLKIRSTKLEDSAMYFCASYSILELRYEQYFGPGTRLTVT.

CDR3 sequence (DNA): TGTGCCTGTTGGGGGCGCACCGGGGAGCTGTTTTTT. Translated: CACWGRTGELFF. V usage is TRBV30 and J usage is TRBJ2-2; perhaps TRBD1 as D (6 bases). Germline-derived CDR1 and CDR2 are GTSNPN and SVGIG (reference sequence). The CDR3 is made up of 12 amino acids. The germline V and J ends were trimmed by 6 bases and 4 bases, with 9 bases remaining between them.

The J gene is TRBJ2-2, the V gene TRBV28; D possibly corresponds to TRBD1 (6 bases). The CDR3 spans 16 residues. V lost 6 bases and J 5 bases, leaving 19 bases between the germline ends. Germline loops: CDR1 MDHEN, CDR2 SYDVKM. CDR3 region: CASSTTRIGGTGELFF. In DNA form, the CDR3 reads TGTGCCAGCAGCACTACTAGAATAGGGGGTACCGGGGAGCTGTTTTTT.